Following are 2 T cell receptor beta chains from one sample sequenced in a study of beta chain features in type 1 diabetes (dated by TCRdb to the late 2010s). The library was made by the immunoSEQ multiplex PCR assay. The High Capacity cDNA Reverse Transcription Kit was used to reverse transcribe all of the isolated RNA, meaning that expressed TCRB transcripts were what got sequenced. The table was pulled from immuneACCESS by TCRdb, which kept in-frame rearrangements only. Such tables lose some clones; where checked, under half of the loss comes from unresolved V genes, and the rest has no known cause. This sample is represented by just over 450,000 clones; approximately 31% of them were singletons. The ten largest clones capture 0.05% to 0.065% of the sample. Sequences were obtained from naive CD4+ T cells from blood. Reading the label with the study, this specimen's cell subset or site is: true naive CD4+ T cells. These receptors came from a man younger than 30 in good health.

The gene calls are TRBV9 and TRBJ1-4; 8 bases map to TRBD1. V dropped 3 bases and J dropped 8; count of bases not matched to a gene: 9. The V gene's germline CDR1 is SGDLS and CDR2 YYNGEE. CDR3 length: 15 amino acids. CDR3 coding DNA: TGTGCCAGCAGCGCCAGAGGACAGGGAGGCGAAAAACTGTTTTTT. It specifies CASSARGQGGEKLFF.

The chain has TRBV11-2 and TRBJ2-2; D gene ambiguous. Trimming removed 4 bases at V and 6 bases at J, with 3 bases between. CDR3 length: 11 amino acids. Germline CDR1 SGHAT, CDR2 FQNNGV. In DNA, the CDR3 is TGTGCCAGCAGCTCCGCCGGGGAGCTGTTTTTT. Its protein is CASSSAGELFF.